The 9 T cell receptor beta chains below were found in one sample sequenced in a study of cytomegalovirus exposure and HLA in healthy donors. Use of 60 Vbeta and 13 Jbeta primers characterized the PCR. Generated by immunoSEQ multiplex PCR, the TCRdb table keeps only in-frame clones and is missing some. Of about 300,000 clones in the sample, more than 80% were seen once. Input material: PBMCs. The receptors originated from a man aged 35-49 years in good health and CMV-seropositive.

The chain is built from TRBV5-4 and TRBJ2-1; possibly TRBD1 for D (5 bases). Between the trimmed V and J ends, which lost 4 bases and 7 bases, there was a span of 21 bases. From germline, CDR1 is SGHNT and CDR2 YYREEE (reference sequence). This CDR3 has 16 amino acids. This CDR3 is CASSMRLKGSKNEQFF. The CDR3 DNA reads as TGTGCCAGCAGCATGCGTCTAAAGGGGTCTAAAAATGAGCAGTTCTTC. The whole variable domain, remainder taken from reference TRBV5-4 and TRBJ2-1, is ETGVTQSPTHLIKTRGQQVTLRCSSQSGHNTVSWYQQALGQGPQFIFQYYREEENGRGNFPPRFSGLQFPNYSSELNVNALELDDSALYLCASSMRLKGSKNEQFFGPGTRLTVL.

The genes are TRBV27 and TRBJ2-1; 8 bases align to TRBD2. Per germline, CDR1 MNHEY and CDR2 SMNVEV (reference sequence). The CDR3 totals 15 residues. V shed 4 bases, J shed 7 bases, and the junction held 9 bases outside the gene matches. DNA for the CDR3: TGTGCCAGCAGTTCCGCCAGCGGGAGTAGGAATGAGCAGTTCTTC. Its protein product is CASSSASGSRNEQFF.

V usage is TRBV19 and J usage is TRBJ1-5; the match to TRBD1 covers 8 bases. This CDR3 has 12 amino acids. CDR1 and CDR2 from the germline V gene are LNHDA and SQIVND (reference sequence). The junction had 7 bases not matched to a gene; V was cut back by 6 bases and J by 12 bases. The DNA for the CDR3 is TGTGCCAGTAGCCCTTACGGACAGGGCCAGCATTTT. Its protein product is CASSPYGQGQHF.

The J gene is TRBJ2-1, the V gene TRBV11-3, with a possible D match to TRBD1 (6 bases). The CDR3 length is 15 residues. Germline V lookup: CDR1 SGHNT, CDR2 YENEEA. With 5 bases removed from V and 5 bases from J, the gap between germline ends came to 16 bases. The CDR3 is CASSDRSRRDNEQFF. CDR3 in DNA: TGTGCCAGCAGCGACAGGAGCCGACGGGACAATGAGCAGTTCTTC.

This chain connects TRBV19 to TRBJ2-1; 7 nucleotides match TRBD2. The CDR3 totals 14 residues. V shed 4 bases, J shed 9 bases, and the junction held 9 bases outside the gene matches. CDR1 and CDR2 from the germline V gene are LNHDA and SQIVND (reference sequence). This CDR3 reads CASSTPPSGVEQFF. The CDR3 bases are TGTGCCAGTAGTACCCCCCCCAGCGGGGTTGAGCAGTTCTTC.

The chain is built from TRBV5-6 and TRBJ2-1, with a possible D match to TRBD2 (5 bases). V was trimmed by 3 bases and J by 9 bases, leaving 10 bases between them. The CDR3 runs 12 residues. Germline V gene sequence: CDR1 SGHDT, CDR2 YYEEEE. The CDR3 region is CASSSGSSEQFF. In DNA, the CDR3 is TGTGCCAGCAGCTCGGGGTCCAGTGAGCAGTTCTTC.

The chain recombines TRBV5-6 with TRBJ1-5; 8 bases map to TRBD1. The length of the CDR3 is 14 residues. Looked up from germline, CDR1 is SGHDT and CDR2 is YYEEEE. V trimming: 1 base; J trimming: 6 bases; junction bases outside the gene matches: 3. CDR3 residues: CASSLPGGGQPQHF. In DNA form, the CDR3 reads TGTGCCAGCAGCTTGCCAGGGGGCGGTCAGCCCCAGCATTTT.

The chain recombines TRBV19 with TRBJ1-4, with D perhaps matching TRBD1 (6 bases). The CDR3 has 12 amino acids. V was shortened by 9 bases and J by 8 bases, with 13 bases between the two germline ends. The germline CDR1 and CDR2 sequences are LNHDA and SQIVND (reference sequence). The CDR3 loop reads CASKLQGEKLFF. CDR3 in DNA: TGTGCCAGCAAACTACAGGGCGAAAAACTGTTTTTT.

The chain uses TRBV5-1 and TRBJ2-7, with 11 bases identical to TRBD1. This CDR3 is built from 16 residues. V trimming: 4 bases; J trimming: 2 bases; junction bases outside the gene matches: 8. Looked up from germline, CDR1 is SGHRS and CDR2 is YFSETQ. CDR3: CASSPSGDRGTYEQYF. The CDR3 bases are TGCGCCAGCAGCCCCTCAGGGGACAGGGGGACCTACGAGCAGTACTTC.